The 28 T cell receptor beta chains in this list originate from one sample, sequenced in a study of cytomegalovirus exposure and HLA in healthy donors. Generated by immunoSEQ multiplex PCR, the TCRdb table keeps only in-frame clones and is missing some. The sample lists about 180,000 clones, 85% seen once, with 15% to 20% in the top ten. Sequencing input: PBMCs. The receptors originated from a man aged 18 to 30 in good health and CMV-seropositive.

This clone was seen a single time. The chain employs TRBV27 and TRBJ1-4; 9 bases are a match to TRBD1. The CDR3 extends over 17 amino acids. The V gene's germline CDR1 is MNHEY and CDR2 SMNVEV (reference sequence). The V gene end was trimmed by 6 bases and the J gene end by 8 bases; junction bases not matched to a gene: 16. CDR3 protein: CASSSQTPGTGREKLFF. CDR3 nucleotide sequence: TGTGCCAGCAGCTCACAAACGCCCGGGACAGGGCGAGAAAAACTGTTTTTT.

The rearrangement joins TRBV7-9 to TRBJ2-1; D is unresolved. Trimming took off 5 bases at V and 10 bases at J, with 9 bases between the two ends. CDR1 SEHNR and CDR2 FQNEAQ come from the germline V gene (reference sequence). The CDR3 totals 11 residues. The CDR3 protein is CASSVNTEQFF. The CDR3 coding sequence is TGTGCCAGCAGCGTAAATACAGAGCAGTTCTTC.

The chain recombines TRBV7-6 with TRBJ2-3; D gene unclear. Per the germline V gene, CDR1 is SGHVS and CDR2 is FNYEAQ. CDR3 length: 15 residues. V gave up 4 bases and J gave up 0 bases, with 11 bases separating them. The CDR3 reads CASSSLGASTDTQYF. The CDR3 nucleotides read TGTGCCAGCAGCTCCCTGGGCGCTAGCACAGATACGCAGTATTTT.

The chain combines TRBV7-3 with TRBJ2-2, with a tentative D call TRBD1 (5 bases). CDR3 size: 16 residues. Trimming pared 3 bases from V and 3 bases from J, leaving 14 bases between. Germline loops: CDR1 SGHTA, CDR2 FQGTGA. CDR3 protein: CASSFTTGAHTGELFF. The CDR3 nucleotides are TGTGCCAGCAGCTTTACGACTGGGGCACACACCGGGGAGCTGTTTTTT.

The V and J genes are TRBV28 and TRBJ1-1; 10 bases fit TRBD1. CDR1 and CDR2 (germline): MDHEN, SYDVKM. V gave up 4 bases and J gave up 0 bases; unmatched junction bases: 5. The CDR3 extends over 16 amino acids. The CDR3: CASSSGTGVLNTEAFF. The CDR3 DNA reads TGTGCCAGCAGTTCTGGGACAGGGGTTTTGAACACTGAAGCTTTCTTT.

V is TRBV4-1 and J is TRBJ2-7, with 9 bases aligning to TRBD1. The germline gives CDR1 MGHRA, CDR2 YSYEKL. This CDR3 has 16 residues. V trimming: 0 bases; J trimming: 4 bases; junction bases outside the gene matches: 7. CDR3: CASSQDRTGESYEQYF. CDR3 DNA: TGCGCCAGCAGCCAAGATCGGACAGGGGAGTCGTACGAGCAGTACTTC.

This chain joins TRBV11-2 and TRBJ1-1, with 8 positions matching TRBD1. CDR3 size: 14 residues. From germline, CDR1 is SGHAT and CDR2 FQNNGV. The V and J ends lost 1 base and 7 bases, in that order; junction bases with no gene match: 5. Here the CDR3 DNA reads TGTGCCAGCAGCTTAGCTTTAGGGACAGGTGAAGCTTTCTTT. Translating gives CASSLALGTGEAFF.

The chain has TRBV27 and TRBJ1-1; D unresolved. The CDR3 consists of 13 residues. Trimming pared 4 bases from V and 4 bases from J, leaving 10 bases between. Germline assignment: CDR1 MNHEY and CDR2 SMNVEV (reference sequence). The CDR3 DNA reads TGTGCCAGCAGTTCTGTCCCTCGCACTGAAGCTTTCTTT. Its translation: CASSSVPRTEAFF.

J is TRBJ2-2 and V is TRBV9; no firm D call. Germline loops: CDR1 SGDLS, CDR2 YYNGEE. The V gene lost 6 bases and the J gene lost 6 bases, with 15 bases spanning the gap. The CDR3 has 14 residues. Written as DNA, the CDR3 is TGTGCCAGCACGGTTCACCCCGAACCCGGGGAGCTGTTTTTT. This gives the protein CASTVHPEPGELFF.

This clone was observed a single time. The chain uses TRBV27 and TRBJ2-1; D may be TRBD1 (5 bases). This CDR3 is built from 15 residues. CDR1 and CDR2 (germline): MNHEY, SMNVEV (reference sequence). V was shortened by 1 base and J by 0 bases, with 7 bases between the two germline ends. The CDR3 DNA is TGTGCCAGCAGTTTATTAGGGGTCTCCTACAATGAGCAGTTCTTC. Amino acids: CASSLLGVSYNEQFF.

V is TRBV15 and J is TRBJ1-2; D ambiguous. The ends were cut back, 1 base at V and 2 bases at J, with 11 bases in the middle. The CDR3 extends over 15 amino acids. Germline V gene lookup returns CDR1 LNHNV and CDR2 YYDKDF (reference sequence). CDR3 residues: CATSRGGVVNYGYTF. The DNA for the CDR3 is TGTGCCACCAGCAGAGGGGGAGTAGTGAACTATGGCTACACCTTC. The entire variable domain, with the rest obtained from reference TRBV15 and TRBJ1-2, is as follows: DAMVIQNPRYQVTQFGKPVTLSCSQTLNHNVMYWYQQKSSQAPKLLFHYYDKDFNNEADTPDNFQSRRPNTSFCFLDIRSPGLGDTAMYLCATSRGGVVNYGYTFGSGTRLTVV.

The rearrangement links TRBV2 to TRBJ1-5, with 7 bases lining up with TRBD1. Germline loops: CDR1 SNHLY, CDR2 FYNNEI. CDR3 size: 14 residues. The junction had 3 bases not matched to a gene; V was cut back by 6 bases and J by 1 base. The CDR3 reads CASSLTGSNQPQHF. The CDR3 DNA reads as TGTGCCAGCAGCTTGACAGGGAGCAATCAGCCCCAGCATTTT.

The gene calls are TRBV9 and TRBJ2-1, with 14 bases identical to TRBD2. The CDR3 extends over 15 amino acids. J was trimmed by 9 bases and V by 7 bases; bases with no gene match: 9. Germline lookup yields CDR1 SGDLS and CDR2 YYNGEE. Written as DNA, the CDR3 is TGTGCCAGCGGCCCGGGACTAGCGGGGGAGGGTGAGCAGTTCTTC. This sequence encodes CASGPGLAGEGEQFF.

The table lists this clone with a count of one. CDR3 loop: CAISGLGSSYEQYF. The CDR3 DNA is TGTGCCATCAGCGGACTAGGAAGCTCCTACGAGCAGTACTTC. This chain joins TRBV10-3 and TRBJ2-7; TRBD2 matches 7 bases. The V segment lost 6 bases and the J segment 0 bases; nucleotides outside the gene matches: 5. Germline V lookup: CDR1 ENHRY, CDR2 SYGVKD. This CDR3 contains 14 residues.

This sequence joins TRBV15 and TRBJ2-7; D is unclear. Germline values: CDR1 LNHNV, CDR2 YYDKDF (reference sequence). This CDR3 region has 12 residues. Trimming took 2 bases from V and 6 from J, leaving 8 bases between them. The DNA for the CDR3 is TGTGCCACCAGCAGATACATTGGCGAGCAGTACTTC. Amino acid sequence: CATSRYIGEQYF.

The count of this clone is one. The chain uses TRBV6-1 and TRBJ2-7, with D uncertain. CDR1 and CDR2 (germline): MNHNS, SASEGT. This CDR3 region has 13 residues. Trimming left V 5 bases short and J 3 bases short, with 11 bases between. The CDR3 DNA sequence: TGTGCCAGCAGTCCCGGGTCCCTCTACGAGCAGTACTTC. This codes for CASSPGSLYEQYF.

The V call is TRBV5-1, the J call TRBJ1-1, with D possibly matching TRBD1 (6 bases). Trimming took off 4 bases at V and 3 bases at J, with 19 bases between the two ends. This CDR3 has 16 residues. The germline CDR1 and CDR2 sequences are SGHRS and YFSETQ. CDR3 protein: CASSARGGEGDTEAFF. The CDR3 DNA is TGCGCCAGCAGCGCGAGGGGGGGCGAGGGGGACACTGAAGCTTTCTTT.

The chain recombines TRBV28 with TRBJ2-7; D remains unclear. Germline V lookup: CDR1 MDHEN, CDR2 SYDVKM. The V end lost 3 bases, the J end lost 6 bases, and 12 bases lay between the germline ends. This CDR3 spans 13 amino acids. The CDR3 protein is CASSFGYRAEQYF. The CDR3 coding sequence is TGTGCCAGCAGTTTCGGTTACCGCGCCGAGCAGTACTTC.

This clone has more than one count but fewer than ten. J is TRBJ2-2 and V is TRBV29-1; no definite D call. Germline CDR1 and CDR2: SQVTM and ANQGSEA. V was cut by 0 bases and J by 6 bases, with 11 bases left in between. This CDR3 contains 14 residues. The DNA of the CDR3 is TGCAGCGTTGAAGAAATCGGCGGATCCGGGGAGCTGTTTTTT. Its translation is CSVEEIGGSGELFF.

V gene TRBV6-1 combines with J gene TRBJ1-2, with unresolved D. Germline CDR1 reads MNHNS; CDR2 reads SASEGT. The CDR3 spans 13 residues. V shed 5 bases and J shed 0 bases, with 7 bases lying between them. The CDR3 DNA reads TGTGCCAGCAGTTGGTTAGCTAACTATGGCTACACCTTC. As protein: CASSWLANYGYTF.

In nucleotides, the CDR3 is TGTGCCAGCAGCCCCGGGACTAGCGGTTACAATGAGCAGTTCTTC. Translating gives CASSPGTSGYNEQFF. V is TRBV9 and J is TRBJ2-1; 11 bases are shared with TRBD2. Germline CDR1 is SGDLS and CDR2 is YYNGEE. Losses at the gene ends were 4 bases for V and 4 bases for J; bases not matched to a gene: 4. This CDR3 region has 15 residues.

V and J are TRBV19 and TRBJ1-1, with no clear D. The CDR3 spans 13 residues. The germline gives CDR1 LNHDA, CDR2 SQIVND (reference sequence). The germline V and J ends were trimmed by 4 bases and 0 bases, with 6 bases remaining between them. The CDR3 sequence is CASSTAMNTEAFF. CDR3 coding DNA: TGTGCCAGTAGTACCGCGATGAACACTGAAGCTTTCTTT.

This rearrangement joins TRBV14 to TRBJ2-1, with TRBD2 as a possible D gene (5 bases). The CDR3 loop spans 16 amino acids. Between the trimmed V and J ends, which lost 6 bases and 4 bases, there was a span of 19 bases. Germline-derived CDR1 and CDR2 are SGHDN and FVKESK. The DNA for the CDR3 is TGTGCCAGCAGTCCCCGGAGGCATTCGGGATACAATGAGCAGTTCTTC. It specifies CASSPRRHSGYNEQFF.

CDR3 amino acids: CASSDVGAAYEQYF. The CDR3 DNA follows: TGTGCCAGCAGTGATGTGGGGGCCGCCTACGAGCAGTACTTC. V gene TRBV2 combines with J gene TRBJ2-7, with D tentatively TRBD1 (6 bases). V dropped 3 bases and J dropped 2 bases, with 11 bases sitting between them. CDR1 and CDR2 (germline): SNHLY, FYNNEI. CDR3 length equals 14 residues.

The V and J genes are TRBV6-5 and TRBJ2-5, with 14 bases matching TRBD2. CDR3 length: 15 amino acids. The junction had 5 bases not matched to a gene; V was cut back by 7 bases and J by 4 bases. CDR1 MNHEY and CDR2 SVGAGI come from the germline V gene. The CDR3 nucleotides read TGTGCCAGCAAAAGACTAGCGGGGGGGTCAGAGACCCAGTACTTC. Protein: CASKRLAGGSETQYF.

The chain joins TRBV2 to TRBJ2-1; D is ambiguous. This CDR3 spans 12 amino acids. CDR1 and CDR2 from the germline V gene are SNHLY and FYNNEI. Trimming shortened V by 2 bases and J by 6 bases, and 5 bases separated the two germline ends. CDR3: CASSEWSNEQFF. For the CDR3, the DNA is TGTGCCAGCAGTGAATGGAGCAATGAGCAGTTCTTC.

The chain couples TRBV15 to TRBJ2-3; D is perhaps TRBD2 (5 bases). CDR3 size: 16 residues. The ends were cut back, 0 bases at V and 0 bases at J, with 10 bases in the middle. Germline V gene sequence: CDR1 LNHNV, CDR2 YYDKDF (reference sequence). The CDR3 DNA is TGTGCCACCAGCAGAGATAGAAAGCGGAGCACAGATACGCAGTATTTT. Translation gives CATSRDRKRSTDTQYF.

V and J are TRBV28 and TRBJ1-5; a possible D gene is TRBD1 (5 bases). CDR3 length: 15 amino acids. CDR1 and CDR2 from the germline V gene are MDHEN and SYDVKM. V was trimmed by 4 bases and J by 6 bases, leaving 16 bases between them. The CDR3 DNA sequence: TGTGCCAGCAGTTCGCTTGGGGGGGGAGGTCAGCCCCAGCATTTT. This translates into CASSSLGGGGQPQHF.